This T cell receptor (beta chain) was identified during a study of brain T cells in children with intractable seizures. General study results and limits: HCMV serostatus was not known, and viral specificity came from CDR3 similarity only.

At least one anti-epileptic drug was given before surgery. Germline V gene lookup returns CDR1 MNHEY and CDR2 SVGEGT. CDR3 length: 14 amino acids. V lost 1 base and J 6 bases, leaving 11 bases between the germline ends. Data came from immunoSEQ multiplex PCR; TCRdb stores just in-frame clones and leaves some out. The sample shows tens of thousands of clones, roughly 89% of them seen only once. A note on this clone: Its antigen is not identified.

Sequencing used peripheral blood, obtained at surgery. This receptor was identified in a girl aged 2-10 years with Rasmussen encephalitis and intractable seizures. The gene calls are TRBV6-2 or TRBV6-3 and TRBJ2-3; D is unclear. The CDR3 reads CASSYYGYGDTQYF. Written as DNA, the CDR3 is TGTGCCAGCAGTTACTACGGCTATGGCGATACGCAGTATTTT.